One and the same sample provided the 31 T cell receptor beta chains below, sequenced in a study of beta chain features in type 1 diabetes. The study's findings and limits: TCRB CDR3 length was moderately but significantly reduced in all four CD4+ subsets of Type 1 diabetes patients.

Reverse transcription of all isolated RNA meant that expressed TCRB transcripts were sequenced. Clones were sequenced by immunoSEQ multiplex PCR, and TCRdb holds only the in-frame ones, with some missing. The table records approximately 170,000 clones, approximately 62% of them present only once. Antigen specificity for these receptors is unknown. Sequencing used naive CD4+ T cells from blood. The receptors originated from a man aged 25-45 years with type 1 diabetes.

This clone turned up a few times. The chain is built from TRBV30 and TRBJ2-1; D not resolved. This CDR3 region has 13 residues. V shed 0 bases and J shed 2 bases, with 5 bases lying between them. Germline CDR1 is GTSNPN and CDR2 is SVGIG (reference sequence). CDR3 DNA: TGTGCCTGGAGTGTAAACACCTACAATGAGCAGTTCTTC. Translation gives CAWSVNTYNEQFF.

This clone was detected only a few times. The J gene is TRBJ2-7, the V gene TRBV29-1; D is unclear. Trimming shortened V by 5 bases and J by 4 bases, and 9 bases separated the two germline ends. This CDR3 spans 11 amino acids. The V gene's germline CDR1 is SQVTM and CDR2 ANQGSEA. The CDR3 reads CSVYDGYEQYF. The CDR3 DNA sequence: TGCAGCGTTTACGACGGATACGAGCAGTACTTC.

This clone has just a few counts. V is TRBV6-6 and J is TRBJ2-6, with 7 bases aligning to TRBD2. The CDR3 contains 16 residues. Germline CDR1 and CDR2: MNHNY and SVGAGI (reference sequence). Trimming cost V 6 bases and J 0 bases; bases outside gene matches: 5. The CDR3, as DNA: TGTGCCAGCAGAAACGGGGGGTCCTCTGGGGCCAACGTCCTGACTTTC. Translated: CASRNGGSSGANVLTF.

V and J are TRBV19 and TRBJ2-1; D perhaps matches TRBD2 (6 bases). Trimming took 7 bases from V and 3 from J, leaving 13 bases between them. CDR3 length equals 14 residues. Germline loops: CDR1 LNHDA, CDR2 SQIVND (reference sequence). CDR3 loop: CASTAGRGYNEQFF. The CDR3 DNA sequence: TGTGCCAGTACCGCGGGGCGGGGCTACAATGAGCAGTTCTTC.

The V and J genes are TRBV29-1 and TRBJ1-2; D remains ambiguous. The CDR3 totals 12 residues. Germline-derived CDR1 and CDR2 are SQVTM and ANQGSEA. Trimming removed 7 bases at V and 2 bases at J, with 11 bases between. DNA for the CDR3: TGCAGCGCCCCGCAGCAGAACTATGGCTACACCTTC. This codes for CSAPQQNYGYTF. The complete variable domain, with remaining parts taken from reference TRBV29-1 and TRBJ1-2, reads SAVISQKPSRDICQRGTSLTIQCQVDSQVTMMFWYRQQPGQSLTLIATANQGSEATYESGFVIDKFPISRPNLTFSTLTVSNMSPEDSSIYLCSAPQQNYGYTFGSGTRLTVV.

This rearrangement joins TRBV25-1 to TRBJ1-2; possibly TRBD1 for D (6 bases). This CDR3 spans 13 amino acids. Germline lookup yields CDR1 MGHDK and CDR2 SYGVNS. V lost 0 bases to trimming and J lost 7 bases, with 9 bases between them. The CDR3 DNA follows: TGTGCCAGCAGTGAATATCCAGGGGCTGGCTACACCTTC. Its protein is CASSEYPGAGYTF.

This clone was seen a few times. The CDR3 loop is CASSPRVGDLYGYTF. CDR3 sequence (DNA): TGTGCCAGCAGCCCCCGGGTTGGGGACCTTTATGGCTACACCTTC. The chain is built from TRBV7-2 and TRBJ1-2; tentative D call: TRBD1 (5 bases). The length of the CDR3 is 15 residues. Germline CDR1 reads SGHTA; CDR2 reads FQGNSA. Between the trimmed V and J ends, which lost 5 bases and 5 bases, there was a span of 18 bases. Drawing the rest from reference TRBV7-2 and TRBJ1-2, the complete variable domain is GAGVSQSPSNKVTEKGKDVELRCDPISGHTALYWYRQSLGQGLEFLIYFQGNSAPDKSGLPSDRFSAERTGGSVSTLTIQRTQQEDSAVYLCASSPRVGDLYGYTFGSGTRLTVV.

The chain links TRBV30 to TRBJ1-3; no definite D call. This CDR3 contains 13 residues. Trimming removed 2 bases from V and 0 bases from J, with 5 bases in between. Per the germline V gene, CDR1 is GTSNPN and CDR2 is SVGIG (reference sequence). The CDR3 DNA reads TGTGCCTGGAGTTCTACCTCTGGAAACACCATATATTTT. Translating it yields CAWSSTSGNTIYF. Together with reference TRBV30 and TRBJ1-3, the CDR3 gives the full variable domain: SQTIHQWPATLVQPVGSPLSLECTVEGTSNPNLYWYRQAAGRGLQLLFYSVGIGQISSEVPQNLSASRPQDRQFILSSKKLLLSDSGFYLCAWSSTSGNTIYFGEGSWLTVV.

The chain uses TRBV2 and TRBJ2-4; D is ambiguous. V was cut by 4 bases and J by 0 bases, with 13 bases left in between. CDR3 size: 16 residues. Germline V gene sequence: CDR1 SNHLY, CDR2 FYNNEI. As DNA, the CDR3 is TGTGCCAGCAGTGGAAGCGTGACACTAGCCAAAAACATTCAGTACTTC. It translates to CASSGSVTLAKNIQYF.

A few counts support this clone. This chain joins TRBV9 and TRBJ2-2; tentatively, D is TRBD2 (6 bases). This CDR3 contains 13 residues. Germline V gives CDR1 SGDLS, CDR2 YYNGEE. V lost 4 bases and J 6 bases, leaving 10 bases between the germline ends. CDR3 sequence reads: CASSTGLSGELFF. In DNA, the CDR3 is TGTGCCAGCAGCACGGGACTGTCCGGGGAGCTGTTTTTT. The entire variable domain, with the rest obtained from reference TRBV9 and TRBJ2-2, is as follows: DSGVTQTPKHLITATGQRVTLRCSPRSGDLSVYWYQQSLDQGLQFLIQYYNGEERAKGNILERFSAQQFPDLHSELNLSSLELGDSALYFCASSTGLSGELFFGEGSRLTVL.

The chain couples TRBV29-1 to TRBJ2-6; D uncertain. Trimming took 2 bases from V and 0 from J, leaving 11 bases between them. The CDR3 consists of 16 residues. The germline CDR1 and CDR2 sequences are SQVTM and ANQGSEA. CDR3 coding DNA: TGCAGCGTTGAACGTCGTTCAGGCTCTGGGGCCAACGTCCTGACTTTC. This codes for CSVERRSGSGANVLTF. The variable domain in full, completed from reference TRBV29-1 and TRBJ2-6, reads SAVISQKPSRDICQRGTSLTIQCQVDSQVTMMFWYRQQPGQSLTLIATANQGSEATYESGFVIDKFPISRPNLTFSTLTVSNMSPEDSSIYLCSVERRSGSGANVLTFGAGSRLTVL.

CDR3 in DNA: TGTGCCAGCAGCGTGGCAGGGGCGTGGAATTCACCCCTCCACTTT. It translates to CASSVAGAWNSPLHF. The V and J genes are TRBV9 and TRBJ1-6; TRBD1 might be the D (6 bases). Trimming shortened V by 2 bases and J by 7 bases, and 13 bases separated the two germline ends. Germline assignment: CDR1 SGDLS and CDR2 YYNGEE. This CDR3 is 15 amino acids long.

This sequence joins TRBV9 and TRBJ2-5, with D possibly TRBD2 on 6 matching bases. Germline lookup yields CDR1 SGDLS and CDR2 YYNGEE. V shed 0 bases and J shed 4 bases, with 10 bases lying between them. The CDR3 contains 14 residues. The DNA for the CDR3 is TGTGCCAGCAGCGTAGGTCTAGCGAGAGAGACCCAGTACTTC. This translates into CASSVGLARETQYF. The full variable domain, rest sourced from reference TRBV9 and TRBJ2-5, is DSGVTQTPKHLITATGQRVTLRCSPRSGDLSVYWYQQSLDQGLQFLIQYYNGEERAKGNILERFSAQQFPDLHSELNLSSLELGDSALYFCASSVGLARETQYFGPGTRLLVL.

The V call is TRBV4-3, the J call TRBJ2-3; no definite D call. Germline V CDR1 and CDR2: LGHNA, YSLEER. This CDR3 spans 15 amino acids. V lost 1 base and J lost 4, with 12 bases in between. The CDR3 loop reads CASSQVKQTSDTQYF. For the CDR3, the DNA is TGCGCCAGCAGCCAAGTAAAACAGACCTCAGATACGCAGTATTTT.

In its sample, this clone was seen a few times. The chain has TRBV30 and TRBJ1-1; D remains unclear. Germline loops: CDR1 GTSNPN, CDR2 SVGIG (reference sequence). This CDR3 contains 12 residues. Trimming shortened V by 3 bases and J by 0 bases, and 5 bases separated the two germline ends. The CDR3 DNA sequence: TGTGCCTGGAGGACTATGAACACTGAAGCTTTCTTT. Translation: CAWRTMNTEAFF.

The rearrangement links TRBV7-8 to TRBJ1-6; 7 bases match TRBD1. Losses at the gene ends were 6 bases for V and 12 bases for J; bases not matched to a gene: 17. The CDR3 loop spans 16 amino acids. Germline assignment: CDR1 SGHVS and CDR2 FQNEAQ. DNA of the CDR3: TGTGCCAGCAGGGGAAGGGACAGAAGATCCCCTGAACCCCTCCACTTT. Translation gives CASRGRDRRSPEPLHF.

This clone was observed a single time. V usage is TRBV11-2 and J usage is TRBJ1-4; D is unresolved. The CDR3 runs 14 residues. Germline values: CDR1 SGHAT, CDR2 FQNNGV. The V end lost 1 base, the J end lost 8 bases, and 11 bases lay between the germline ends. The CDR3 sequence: CASSLGAGGEKLFF. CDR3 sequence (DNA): TGTGCCAGCAGCTTAGGGGCTGGAGGAGAAAAACTGTTTTTT.

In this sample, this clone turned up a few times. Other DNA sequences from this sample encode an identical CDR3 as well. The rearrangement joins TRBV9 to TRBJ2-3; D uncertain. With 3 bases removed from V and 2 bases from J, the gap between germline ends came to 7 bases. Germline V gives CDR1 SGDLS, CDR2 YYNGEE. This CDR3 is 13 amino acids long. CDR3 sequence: CASSATNTDTQYF. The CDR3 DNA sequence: TGTGCCAGCAGCGCAACCAACACAGATACGCAGTATTTT.

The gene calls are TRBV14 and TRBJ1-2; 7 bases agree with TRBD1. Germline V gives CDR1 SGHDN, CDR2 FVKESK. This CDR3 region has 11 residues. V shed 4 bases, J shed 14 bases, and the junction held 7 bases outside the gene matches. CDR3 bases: TGTGCCAGCAGCCGAGAGGGGGCGCGGACCTTC. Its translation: CASSREGARTF.

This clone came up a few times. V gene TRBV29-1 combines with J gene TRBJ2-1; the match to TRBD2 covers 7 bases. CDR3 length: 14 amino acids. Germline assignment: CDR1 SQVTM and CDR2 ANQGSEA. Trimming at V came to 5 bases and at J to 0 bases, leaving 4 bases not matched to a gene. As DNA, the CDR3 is TGCAGCGTTTCAGCGGGGAGCTCCTACAATGAGCAGTTCTTC. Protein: CSVSAGSSYNEQFF.

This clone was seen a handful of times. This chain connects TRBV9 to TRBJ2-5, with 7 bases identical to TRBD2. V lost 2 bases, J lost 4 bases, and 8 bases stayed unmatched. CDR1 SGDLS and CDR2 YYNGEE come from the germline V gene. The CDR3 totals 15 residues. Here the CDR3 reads CASSVATGRVETQYF. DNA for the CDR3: TGTGCCAGCAGCGTCGCGACTGGGAGGGTAGAGACCCAGTACTTC.

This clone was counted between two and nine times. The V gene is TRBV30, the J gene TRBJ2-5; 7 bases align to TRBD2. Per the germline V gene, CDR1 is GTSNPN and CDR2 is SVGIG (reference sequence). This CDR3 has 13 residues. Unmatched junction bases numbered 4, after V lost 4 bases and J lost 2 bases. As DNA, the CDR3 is TGTGCCTGGACAAGCGGGGTACAAGAGACCCAGTACTTC. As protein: CAWTSGVQETQYF.

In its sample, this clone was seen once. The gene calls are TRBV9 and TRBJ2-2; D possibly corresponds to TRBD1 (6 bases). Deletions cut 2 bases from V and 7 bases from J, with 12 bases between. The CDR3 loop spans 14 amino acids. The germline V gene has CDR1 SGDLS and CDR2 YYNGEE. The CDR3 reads CASSVDSGDGELFF. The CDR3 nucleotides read TGTGCCAGCAGCGTGGACTCAGGGGACGGGGAGCTGTTTTTT. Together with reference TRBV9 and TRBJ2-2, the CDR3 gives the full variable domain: DSGVTQTPKHLITATGQRVTLRCSPRSGDLSVYWYQQSLDQGLQFLIQYYNGEERAKGNILERFSAQQFPDLHSELNLSSLELGDSALYFCASSVDSGDGELFFGEGSRLTVL.

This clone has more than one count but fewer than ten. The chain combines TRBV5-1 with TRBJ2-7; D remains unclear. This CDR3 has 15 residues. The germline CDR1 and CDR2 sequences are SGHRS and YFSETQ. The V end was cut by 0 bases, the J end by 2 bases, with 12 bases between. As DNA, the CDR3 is TGCGCCAGCAGCTTGGGGCCCACCGACCCCTACGAGCAGTACTTC. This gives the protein CASSLGPTDPYEQYF.

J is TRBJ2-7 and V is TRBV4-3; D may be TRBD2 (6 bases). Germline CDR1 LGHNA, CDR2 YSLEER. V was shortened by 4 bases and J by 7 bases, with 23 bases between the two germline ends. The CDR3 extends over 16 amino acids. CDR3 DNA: TGCGCCAGCAGCCCCTACCTCCGGGACTCTTTTCGGGAGCAGTACTTC. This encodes CASSPYLRDSFREQYF.

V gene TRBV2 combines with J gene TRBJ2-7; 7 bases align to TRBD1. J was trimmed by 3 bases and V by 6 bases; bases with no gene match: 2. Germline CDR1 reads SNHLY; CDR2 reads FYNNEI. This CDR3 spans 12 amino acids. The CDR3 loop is CASRGTDYEQYF. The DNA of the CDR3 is TGTGCCAGCAGGGGGACAGACTACGAGCAGTACTTC.

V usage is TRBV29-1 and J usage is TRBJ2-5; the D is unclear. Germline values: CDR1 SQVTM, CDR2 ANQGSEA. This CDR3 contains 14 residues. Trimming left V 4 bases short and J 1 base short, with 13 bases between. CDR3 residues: CSVGKLDSQETQYF. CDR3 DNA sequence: TGCAGCGTTGGAAAGCTAGACTCCCAAGAGACCCAGTACTTC. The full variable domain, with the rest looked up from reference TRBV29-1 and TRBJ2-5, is SAVISQKPSRDICQRGTSLTIQCQVDSQVTMMFWYRQQPGQSLTLIATANQGSEATYESGFVIDKFPISRPNLTFSTLTVSNMSPEDSSIYLCSVGKLDSQETQYFGPGTRLLVL.

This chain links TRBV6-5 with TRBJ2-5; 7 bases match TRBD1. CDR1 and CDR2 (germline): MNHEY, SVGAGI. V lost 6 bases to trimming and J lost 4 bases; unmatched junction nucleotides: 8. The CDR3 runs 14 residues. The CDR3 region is CASSRDSARETQYF. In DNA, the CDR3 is TGTGCCAGCAGCCGGGACAGCGCAAGAGAGACCCAGTACTTC.

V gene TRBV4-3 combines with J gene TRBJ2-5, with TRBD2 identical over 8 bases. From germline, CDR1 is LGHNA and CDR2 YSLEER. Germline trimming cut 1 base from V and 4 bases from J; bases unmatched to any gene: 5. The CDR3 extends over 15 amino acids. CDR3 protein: CASSQGSGVGETQYF. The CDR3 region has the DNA TGCGCCAGCAGCCAAGGTAGCGGGGTCGGAGAGACCCAGTACTTC.

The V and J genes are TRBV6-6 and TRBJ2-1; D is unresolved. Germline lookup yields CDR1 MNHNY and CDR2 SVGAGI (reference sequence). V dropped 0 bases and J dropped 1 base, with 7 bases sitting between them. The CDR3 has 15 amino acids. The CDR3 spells CASSYSPESYNEQFF. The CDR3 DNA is TGTGCCAGCAGTTACTCTCCGGAGTCCTACAATGAGCAGTTCTTC.

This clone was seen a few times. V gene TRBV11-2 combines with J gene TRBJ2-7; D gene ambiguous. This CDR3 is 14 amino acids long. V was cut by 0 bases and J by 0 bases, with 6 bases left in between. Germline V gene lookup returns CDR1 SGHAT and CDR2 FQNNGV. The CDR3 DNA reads TGTGCCAGCAGCTTAGACGGCAGCTCCTACGAGCAGTACTTC. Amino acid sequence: CASSLDGSSYEQYF.